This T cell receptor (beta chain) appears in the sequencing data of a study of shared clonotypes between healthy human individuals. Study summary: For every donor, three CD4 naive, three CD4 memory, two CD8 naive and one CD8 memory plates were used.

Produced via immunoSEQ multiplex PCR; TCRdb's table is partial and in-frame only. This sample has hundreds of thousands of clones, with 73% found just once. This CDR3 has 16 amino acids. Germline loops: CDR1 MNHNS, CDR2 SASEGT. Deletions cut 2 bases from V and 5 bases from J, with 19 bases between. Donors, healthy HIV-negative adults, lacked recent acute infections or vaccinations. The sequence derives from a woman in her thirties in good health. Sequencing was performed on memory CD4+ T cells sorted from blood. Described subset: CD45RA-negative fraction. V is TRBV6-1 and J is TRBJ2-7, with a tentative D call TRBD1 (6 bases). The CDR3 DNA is TGTGCCAGCAGTGAATTGATGGCAGGGGTTCCCCACGAGCAGTACTTC. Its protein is CASSELMAGVPHEQYF.